This T cell receptor beta chain comes out of a study of cytomegalovirus exposure and HLA in healthy donors. Study-wide results and caveats: Roughly uniform depth of sequencing across donors was assumed in presence/absence analyses.

With 60 Vbeta and 13 Jbeta primers, the PCR was carried out. Assay used: immunoSEQ multiplex PCR; TCRdb lists only in-frame clones, some missing. The repertoire includes fewer than 150,000 clones, nearly 80% of them detected once, and about 4.7% sits in the top ten. A remark on this clone: The antigen is unknown.

The TCR was taken from a male donor in good health and CMV-seronegative. Sequencing was done on a sample of PBMCs.

Here the CDR3 reads CATSIEAGYLIEQYF. The CDR3 DNA follows: TGTGCCACCAGCATTGAGGCAGGGTACCTTATAGAGCAGTACTTC. This chain connects TRBV15 to TRBJ2-7; D is possibly TRBD1 (5 bases). Per the germline V gene, CDR1 is LNHNV and CDR2 is YYDKDF (reference sequence). The germline V and J ends were trimmed by 4 bases and 7 bases, with 20 bases remaining between them. The CDR3 is made up of 15 amino acids.